This T cell receptor (beta chain) was retrieved from a study of Graves' ophthalmopathy and Graves' hyperthyroidism. CDR1 is MNHNS, CDR2 SASEGT, per germline. Trimming removed 3 bases at V and 7 bases at J, with 15 bases between. CDR3 length equals 14 residues. Clinicians made diagnoses from clinical symptoms, serum thyroxine, TRAb, thyroid ultrasound and orbital computed tomography. From RNA, the CDR3 regions of TCR beta chains were amplified and sequenced. A first-round RT-PCR used HTBI primers, followed by a second-round multiplex PCR. In TCRdb, the multiplex PCR reads were re-called with MiXCR into one record per CDR3 protein. This table has approximately 500,000 distinct CDR3 sequences, approximately 14% appearing once. This clonotype was recorded many times.

The origin of this receptor is a woman in her twenties or thirties with Graves' ophthalmopathy. V usage is TRBV6-1 and J usage is TRBJ1-2; tentative D call: TRBD1 (6 bases). The sample taken for sequencing was blood. CDR3 DNA: TGTGCCAGCAGTGATGGAGAGGGGGGAAGTGGCTACACCTTC. It yields the protein CASSDGEGGSGYTF.